The next 15 T cell receptor beta chains were all read from a single sample in a study of blood T cells in healthy people across ages. Next came a second PCR, run for roughly 6 to 11 cycles, which used a sample-barcoded 5' primer along with a J-beta primer mix. TCRdb re-analysed the 5' RACE reads in MiXCR, keeping a single row per CDR3 protein. The table includes approximately 1,100,000 distinct CDR3 sequences, over 35% detected once. Sample: blood. These TCRs come from a woman aged 55-70 years in good health.

The J gene is TRBJ2-5, the V gene TRBV6-2 or TRBV6-3, with 14 nucleotides matching TRBD2. The closer fit of TRBJ2-7 to the DNA end suggests the J call may be wrong. CDR1 is MNHEY and CDR2 is SVGEGT in the germline V gene. This CDR3 spans 18 amino acids. Here the CDR3 reads CASSYSTSGRVTNYEQYF. In DNA form, the CDR3 reads TGTGCCAGCAGTTACTCGACTAGCGGGAGGGTCACGAACTACGAGCAGTACTTC.

This clonotype was detected ten times or more. The rearrangement joins TRBV20-1 to TRBJ2-1, with D hard to call. Germline loops: CDR1 DFQATT, CDR2 SNEGSKA (reference sequence). The V gene lost 5 bases and the J gene lost 5 bases, with 16 bases spanning the gap. CDR3 length: 14 amino acids. In nucleotides, the CDR3 is TGCAGTGCTCGAGCCCCGGGCCGAAACAATGAGCAGTTCTTC. Translated: CSARAPGRNNEQFF.

V usage is TRBV6-5 and J usage is TRBJ2-5; 11 nucleotides align to TRBD2. Losses at the gene ends were 1 base for V and 0 bases for J; bases not matched to a gene: 4. Per the germline V gene, CDR1 is MNHEY and CDR2 is SVGAGI. This CDR3 contains 17 residues. Written as DNA, the CDR3 is TGTGCCAGCAGTTACTTTCGGACTAGCGGGTACCAAGAGACCCAGTACTTC. Translation gives CASSYFRTSGYQETQYF.

This clonotype came up once. The gene calls are TRBV20-1 and TRBJ2-1; 12 bases are shared with TRBD2. CDR3 length equals 15 residues. Germline V lookup: CDR1 DFQATT, CDR2 SNEGSKA (reference sequence). Trimming took 0 bases from V and 8 from J; bases not matched to a gene: 5. In DNA form, the CDR3 reads TGCAGTGCTAGAGATTGGCTAGCGGGAGGGGATGAGCAGTTCTTC. Protein: CSARDWLAGGDEQFF.

There are a few counts of this clonotype. The rearrangement joins TRBV10-2 to TRBJ2-6; D unresolved. The V end was cut by 4 bases, the J end by 4 bases, with 14 bases between. The CDR3 has 16 amino acids. Germline loops: CDR1 WSHSY, CDR2 SAAADI. CDR3: CASSGIRRAGANVLTF. The CDR3 bases are TGCGCCAGCAGTGGTATACGCCGGGCAGGGGCCAACGTCCTGACTTTC.

Here the CDR3 DNA reads TGTGCCAGCAGCTCAATAGGGACTAGCGGGAGATCCTACGAGCAGTACTTC. Protein sequence: CASSSIGTSGRSYEQYF. The rearrangement uses TRBV7-9 and TRBJ2-7, with 14 bases matching TRBD2. The V gene's germline CDR1 is SEHNR and CDR2 FQNEAQ (reference sequence). V shed 4 bases and J 1 base; nucleotides not matched to a gene: 6. This CDR3 spans 17 amino acids.

This chain connects TRBV6-1 to TRBJ1-2, with D possibly TRBD1 on 5 matching bases. Germline V gives CDR1 MNHNS, CDR2 SASEGT. The CDR3 consists of 14 residues. With 1 base removed from V and 4 bases from J, the gap between germline ends came to 10 bases. The CDR3 DNA sequence: TGTGCCAGCAGTGAAGGGGTCGGGGCCTATGGCTACACCTTC. Its protein product is CASSEGVGAYGYTF.

The rearrangement links TRBV20-1 to TRBJ2-1, with D tentatively TRBD2 (6 bases). V was pared by 3 bases and J by 10 bases, with 22 bases between. The germline gives CDR1 DFQATT, CDR2 SNEGSKA (reference sequence). This CDR3 region has 15 residues. CDR3 nucleotides: TGCAGTGCTAGTAATCCTAGCGCCATTGGGGAAGAGCAGTTCTTC. Translating it yields CSASNPSAIGEEQFF.

The chain is built from TRBV20-1 and TRBJ1-5, with D maybe TRBD1 (5 bases). Germline CDR1 is DFQATT and CDR2 is SNEGSKA (reference sequence). V was clipped by 2 bases and J by 4 bases, with 12 bases between them. CDR3 length: 14 residues. The CDR3 loop reads CSARINRSNQPQHF. CDR3 in DNA: TGCAGTGCTAGAATTAACAGGAGTAATCAGCCCCAGCATTTT.

This chain connects TRBV7-3 to TRBJ2-1; D gene ambiguous. Trimming stripped 1 base from V and 5 bases from J, with 9 bases between. This CDR3 is 14 amino acids long. Germline V gene data show CDR1 as SGHTA and CDR2 as FQGTGA. CDR3 in DNA: TGTGCCAGCAGCTTAAGCGCTCTAAACAATGAGCAGTTCTTC. Protein: CASSLSALNNEQFF.

The sample holds one count of this clonotype. The gene calls are TRBV7-9 and TRBJ1-2; 10 bases map to TRBD1. Per the germline V gene, CDR1 is SEHNR and CDR2 is FQNEAQ (reference sequence). The V segment lost 5 bases and the J segment 0 bases; nucleotides outside the gene matches: 3. This CDR3 is 15 amino acids long. CDR3 sequence reads: CASSRGQGANYGYTF. In DNA form, the CDR3 reads TGTGCCAGCAGCCGAGGACAGGGGGCTAACTATGGCTACACCTTC.

This clonotype was observed a single time. The chain recombines TRBV2 with TRBJ2-1; D remains unclear. CDR1 and CDR2 from the germline V gene are SNHLY and FYNNEI. The CDR3 loop spans 15 amino acids. Trimming cost V 0 bases and J 6 bases, with 12 bases left between them. The CDR3 reads CASSEAGLPGNEQFF. The CDR3 DNA follows: TGTGCCAGCAGTGAAGCGGGCCTCCCTGGCAATGAGCAGTTCTTC.

In its sample, this clonotype was seen a few times. V gene TRBV12-3 or TRBV12-4 combines with J gene TRBJ2-5, with 7 bases fitting TRBD2. The J call is uncertain, as TRBJ2-7 better fits the DNA end. CDR3 length equals 17 residues. The chain's CDR3 is CASSSLGGLGPFGEQYF. In DNA, the CDR3 is TGTGCCAGCAGTTCGTTAGGAGGACTAGGGCCTTTCGGCGAGCAGTACTTC.

This chain joins TRBV27 and TRBJ2-4, with 11 bases matching TRBD2. The J call may not be correct, given that the DNA end is closer to TRBJ2-7. Germline V gene lookup returns CDR1 MNHEY and CDR2 SMNVEV (reference sequence). The CDR3 runs to 19 residues. The CDR3 reads CASSLYWASGRSGPYEQYF. In nucleotides, the CDR3 is TGTGCCAGCAGTTTATACTGGGCTAGCGGGAGGTCCGGTCCCTACGAGCAGTACTTC.

The genes are TRBV20-1 and TRBJ2-1, with 8 bases fitting TRBD2. The J segment lost 6 bases and the V segment lost 6 bases, leaving 13 bases of the junction unmatched. The CDR3 is made up of 15 amino acids. CDR1 and CDR2 from the germline V gene are DFQATT and SNEGSKA (reference sequence). This CDR3 reads CSARPSGLVFNEQFF. The CDR3 nucleotides read TGCAGTGCCCGGCCGTCGGGACTAGTCTTCAATGAGCAGTTCTTC.